Presented here are 9 T cell receptor beta chains from one specimen sequenced in a study of memory CD4+ T cells and cytomegalovirus serostatus. The sort gate was single viable CD3+CD4+CD8-CD45RO+ cells for memory CD4+ T cells. Profiled with immunoSEQ multiplex PCR; TCRdb holds only in-frame clones, not every one. The data show some 50,000 clones, about 80% seen once. Sample: memory CD4+ T cells from blood. Receptors were obtained from an adult in good health and CMV-seronegative.

The rearrangement links TRBV5-1 to TRBJ2-1; 10 bases map to TRBD2. The CDR3 runs to 16 residues. V trimming: 3 bases; J trimming: 4 bases; junction bases outside the gene matches: 7. Germline-derived CDR1 and CDR2 are SGHRS and YFSETQ. CDR3 protein: CASSSLTSGAYNEQFF. The CDR3 DNA sequence: TGCGCCAGCAGCTCCCTTACTAGCGGGGCTTACAATGAGCAGTTCTTC.

This clone was counted between two and nine times. CDR3 sequence: CASTKGNTGELFF. The DNA of the CDR3 is TGTGCCAGCACGAAAGGGAACACCGGGGAGCTGTTTTTT. The rearrangement uses TRBV9 and TRBJ2-2; D is unclear. Germline-derived CDR1 and CDR2 are SGDLS and YYNGEE. The ends were cut back, 6 bases at V and 1 base at J, with 7 bases in the middle. This CDR3 comprises 13 residues.

This chain links TRBV9 with TRBJ2-1; 12 nucleotides match TRBD2. The CDR3 has 16 amino acids. Germline CDR1 is SGDLS and CDR2 is YYNGEE. With 0 bases clipped from V and 7 bases from J, the junction kept 5 bases outside the gene matches. This CDR3 is CASSVATSGSYNEQFF. The CDR3 region has the DNA TGTGCCAGCAGCGTAGCGACTAGCGGGAGTTATAATGAGCAGTTCTTC.

This clone was observed a few times. The J gene is TRBJ1-4, the V gene TRBV9, with TRBD1 as a possible D gene (5 bases). V dropped 4 bases and J dropped 4 bases, with 8 bases sitting between them. The CDR3 is 13 residues long. Per germline, CDR1 SGDLS and CDR2 YYNGEE. In DNA, the CDR3 is TGTGCCAGCAGCCTGGGGGGTAATGAAAAACTGTTTTTT. As protein: CASSLGGNEKLFF.

In its sample, this clone was seen a few times. The CDR3 bases are TGTGCCAGCAGTTTTATGGACAGGGGAGGGGGCTACACCTTC. Residues: CASSFMDRGGGYTF. V gene TRBV28 combines with J gene TRBJ1-2, with 9 nucleotides matching TRBD1. V was pared by 3 bases and J by 8 bases, with 7 bases of the junction left unmatched. The CDR3 totals 14 residues. Germline CDR1 MDHEN, CDR2 SYDVKM.

The chain links TRBV4-1 to TRBJ1-2; 10 bases line up with TRBD1. This CDR3 region has 20 residues. V dropped 0 bases and J dropped 1; count of bases not matched to a gene: 14. In germline, CDR1 is MGHRA, CDR2 YSYEKL. The DNA of the CDR3 is TGCGCCAGCAGCCAAGAAAGAGGTTCGGGACAGGGGAGGATTAACTATGGCTACACCTTC. The encoded protein is CASSQERGSGQGRINYGYTF.

The chain is built from TRBV6-6 and TRBJ1-1; D remains ambiguous. V was pared by 7 bases and J by 5 bases, with 11 bases between. CDR3 length: 12 residues. CDR1 is MNHNY, CDR2 SVGAGI, per germline (reference sequence). The CDR3 here is CASTLLSTEAFF. CDR3 DNA: TGTGCCAGCACCCTCCTGAGTACTGAAGCTTTCTTT.

The chain joins TRBV20-1 to TRBJ1-4; no firm D call. This CDR3 is built from 11 residues. Trimming cost V 4 bases and J 5 bases, with 5 bases left between them. Germline CDR1 DFQATT, CDR2 SNEGSKA (reference sequence). CDR3 bases: TGCAGTGCTAAACGGAATGAAAAACTGTTTTTT. It yields the protein CSAKRNEKLFF.

V and J are TRBV2 and TRBJ1-5; TRBD1 aligns across 11 bases. Germline-derived CDR1 and CDR2 are SNHLY and FYNNEI. CDR3 length: 17 residues. The junction had 8 bases not matched to a gene; V was cut back by 7 bases and J by 0 bases. The CDR3 here is CASKIGTGGTSNQPQHF. The CDR3 DNA reads TGTGCCAGCAAGATCGGGACAGGGGGAACTAGCAATCAGCCCCAGCATTTT.